This TCR beta chain was identified in a study of beta chain features in type 1 diabetes. Study conclusions and caveats: Shortening of TCRB CDR3s, moderate but significant, appeared in all four CD4+ subsets of Type 1 diabetes patients.

This clone has just a few counts. Its cognate antigen is unknown. Sequenced material consisted of expressed TCRB transcripts (all of the isolated RNA was reverse transcribed). Assay used: immunoSEQ multiplex PCR; TCRdb lists only in-frame clones, some missing. The table lists 350,000 to 400,000 clones, roughly an eighth of them singletons. The authors obtained over 95% purity in all sorted populations. Trimming cost V 4 bases and J 2 bases; bases outside gene matches: 4. Germline V gene lookup returns CDR1 SGHRS and CDR2 YFSETQ. This CDR3 has 14 amino acids. This sequence originates from a woman under 30 with type 1 diabetes. The source material was naive CD4+ T cells from blood. The chain joins TRBV5-1 to TRBJ2-7; TRBD1 agrees at 9 bases. The CDR3 nucleotides read TGCGCCAGCAGCGGGACAGGGTCGGCCTACGAGCAGTACTTC. Translation gives CASSGTGSAYEQYF.